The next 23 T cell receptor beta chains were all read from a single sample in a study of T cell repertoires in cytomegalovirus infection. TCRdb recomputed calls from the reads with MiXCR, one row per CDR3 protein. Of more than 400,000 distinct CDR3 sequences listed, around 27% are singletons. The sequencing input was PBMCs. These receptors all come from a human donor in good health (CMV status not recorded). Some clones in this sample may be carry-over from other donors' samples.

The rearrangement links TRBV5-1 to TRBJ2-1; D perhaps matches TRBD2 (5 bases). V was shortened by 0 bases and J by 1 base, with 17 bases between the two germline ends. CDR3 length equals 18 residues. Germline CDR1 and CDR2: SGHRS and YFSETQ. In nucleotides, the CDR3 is TGCGCCAGCAGCTTGGCCGTGGTAGCGCAGTCTTCCTACAATGAGCAGTTCTTC. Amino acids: CASSLAVVAQSSYNEQFF.

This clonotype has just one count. CDR3 DNA sequence: TGCGCCAGCAGCCAAGTTTCCGGCAGGGCCGATGGCTACACCTTC. This sequence encodes CASSQVSGRADGYTF. V and J are TRBV4-3 and TRBJ1-2, with D perhaps TRBD1 (5 bases). Trimming took off 1 base at V and 6 bases at J, with 15 bases between the two ends. Germline assignment: CDR1 LGHNA and CDR2 YSLEER. The CDR3 extends over 15 amino acids.

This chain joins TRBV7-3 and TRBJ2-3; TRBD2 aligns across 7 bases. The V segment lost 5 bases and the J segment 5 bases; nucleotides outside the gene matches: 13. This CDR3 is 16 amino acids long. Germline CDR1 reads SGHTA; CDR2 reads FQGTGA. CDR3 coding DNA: TGTGCCAGCAGCCTAGAGGGCGGGAGATGGGGAGATACGCAGTATTTT. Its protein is CASSLEGGRWGDTQYF.

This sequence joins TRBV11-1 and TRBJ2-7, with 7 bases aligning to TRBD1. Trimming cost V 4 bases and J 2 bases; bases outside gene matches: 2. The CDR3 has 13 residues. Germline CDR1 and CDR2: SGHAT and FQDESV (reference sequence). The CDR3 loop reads CASSYGQAYEQYF. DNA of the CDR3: TGTGCCAGCAGCTACGGACAGGCCTACGAGCAGTACTTC. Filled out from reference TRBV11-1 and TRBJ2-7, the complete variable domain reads EAEVAQSPRYKITEKSQAVAFWCDPISGHATLYWYRQILGQGPELLVQFQDESVVDDSQLPKDRFSAERLKGVDSTLKIQPAELGDSAMYLCASSYGQAYEQYFGPGTRLTVT.

CDR3 sequence (DNA): TGTGCCAGCAGCCACTCCACGGGTGAAGCTTTCTTT. Amino acid sequence: CASSHSTGEAFF. The rearrangement links TRBV6-6 to TRBJ1-1; D ambiguous. The CDR3 is 12 amino acids. Trimming pared 6 bases from V and 7 bases from J, leaving 12 bases between. CDR1 and CDR2 from the germline V gene are MNHNY and SVGAGI (reference sequence).

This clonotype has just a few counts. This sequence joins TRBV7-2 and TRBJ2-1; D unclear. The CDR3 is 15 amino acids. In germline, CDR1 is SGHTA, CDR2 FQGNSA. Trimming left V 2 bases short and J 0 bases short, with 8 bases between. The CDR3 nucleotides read TGTGCCAGCAGCTTAACGGTTAGCTCCTACAATGAGCAGTTCTTC. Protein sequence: CASSLTVSSYNEQFF.

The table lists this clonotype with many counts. CDR3 protein: CASSVSGTGISGANVLTF. CDR3 sequence (DNA): TGTGCCAGCAGCGTATCCGGGACAGGGATCTCTGGGGCCAACGTCCTGACTTTC. The V gene is TRBV7-2, the J gene TRBJ2-6; 9 bases align to TRBD1. Looked up from germline, CDR1 is SGHTA and CDR2 is FQGNSA. The trim removed 5 bases at V and 0 bases at J, leaving 8 bases unmatched. This CDR3 has 18 amino acids.

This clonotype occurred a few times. The CDR3 protein is CASSSRDRETQYF. CDR3 sequence (DNA): TGTGCCAGCAGCTCCCGGGACAGGGAGACCCAGTACTTC. The chain combines TRBV5-5 with TRBJ2-5; 8 bases line up with TRBD1. Per germline, CDR1 SGHKS and CDR2 YYEKEE (reference sequence). The length of the CDR3 is 13 residues. Unmatched junction bases numbered 3, after V lost 3 bases and J lost 5 bases.

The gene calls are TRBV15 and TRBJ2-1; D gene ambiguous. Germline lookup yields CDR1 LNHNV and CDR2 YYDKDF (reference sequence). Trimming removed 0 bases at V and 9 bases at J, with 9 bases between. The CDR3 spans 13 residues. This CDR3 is CATSRDQGGEQFF. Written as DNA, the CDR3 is TGTGCCACCAGCAGAGACCAAGGCGGTGAGCAGTTCTTC.

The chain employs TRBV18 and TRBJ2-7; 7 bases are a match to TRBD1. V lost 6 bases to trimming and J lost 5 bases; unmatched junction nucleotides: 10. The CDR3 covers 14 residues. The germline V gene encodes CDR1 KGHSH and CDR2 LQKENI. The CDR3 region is CASSRTGGFDEQYV. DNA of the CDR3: TGTGCCAGCTCTCGGACAGGTGGTTTCGACGAGCAGTACGTC.

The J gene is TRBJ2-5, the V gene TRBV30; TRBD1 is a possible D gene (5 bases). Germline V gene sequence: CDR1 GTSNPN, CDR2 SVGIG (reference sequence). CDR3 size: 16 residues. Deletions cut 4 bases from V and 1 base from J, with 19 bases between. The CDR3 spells CAWNYPQGLGQETQYF. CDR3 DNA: TGTGCCTGGAACTACCCGCAGGGTTTGGGCCAAGAGACCCAGTACTTC.

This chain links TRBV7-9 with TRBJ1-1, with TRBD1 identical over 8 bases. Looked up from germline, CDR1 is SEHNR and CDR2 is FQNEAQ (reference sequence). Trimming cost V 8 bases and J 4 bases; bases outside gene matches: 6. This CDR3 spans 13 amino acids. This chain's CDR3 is CASADRGFTEAFF. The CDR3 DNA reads TGTGCCAGCGCCGACAGGGGTTTCACTGAAGCTTTCTTT.

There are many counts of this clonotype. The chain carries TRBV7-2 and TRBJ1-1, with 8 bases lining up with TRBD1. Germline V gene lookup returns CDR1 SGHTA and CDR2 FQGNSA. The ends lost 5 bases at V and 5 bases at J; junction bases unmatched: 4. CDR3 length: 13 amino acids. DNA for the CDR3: TGTGCCAGCAGCCAGGACAGGGAGACTGAAGCTTTCTTT. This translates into CASSQDRETEAFF.

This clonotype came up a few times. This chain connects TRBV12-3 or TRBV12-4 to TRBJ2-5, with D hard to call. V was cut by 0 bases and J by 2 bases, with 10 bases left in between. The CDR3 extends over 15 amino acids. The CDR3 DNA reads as TGTGCCAGCAGTTTAGCGGTGGCCGGGCAAGAGACCCAGTACTTC. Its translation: CASSLAVAGQETQYF.

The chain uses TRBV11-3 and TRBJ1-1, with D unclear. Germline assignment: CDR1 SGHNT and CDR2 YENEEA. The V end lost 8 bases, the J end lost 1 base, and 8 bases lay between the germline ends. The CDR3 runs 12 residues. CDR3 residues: CASQRSNTEAFF. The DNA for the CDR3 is TGTGCCAGCCAGCGTTCGAACACTGAAGCTTTCTTT. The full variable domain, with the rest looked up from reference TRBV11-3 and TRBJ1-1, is EAGVVQSPRYKIIEKKQPVAFWCNPISGHNTLYWYLQNLGQGPELLIRYENEEAVDDSQLPKDRFSAERLKGVDSTLKIQPAELGDSAVYLCASQRSNTEAFFGQGTRLTVV.

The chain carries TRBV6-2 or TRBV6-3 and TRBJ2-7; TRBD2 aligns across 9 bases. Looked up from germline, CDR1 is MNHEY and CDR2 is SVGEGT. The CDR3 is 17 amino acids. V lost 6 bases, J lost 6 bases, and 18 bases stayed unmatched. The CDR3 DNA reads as TGTGCCAGCAGCCGAACTCCGACTAGCGGAGCGACTAGCGAGCAGTACGTC. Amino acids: CASSRTPTSGATSEQYV.

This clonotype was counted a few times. The chain's CDR3 is CASVLTGSNTEAFF. The CDR3 DNA reads as TGTGCCAGCGTCTTGACAGGGTCGAACACTGAAGCTTTCTTT. The rearrangement links TRBV12-3 or TRBV12-4 to TRBJ1-1, with 7 bases matching TRBD1. Trimming cost V 8 bases and J 1 base; bases outside gene matches: 7. This CDR3 has 14 amino acids.

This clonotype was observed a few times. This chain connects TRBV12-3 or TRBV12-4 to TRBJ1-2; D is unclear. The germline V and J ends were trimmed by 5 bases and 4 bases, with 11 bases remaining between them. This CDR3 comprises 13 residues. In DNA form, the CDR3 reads TGTGCCAGCAGTCTCTCTGTCTCCTATGGCTACACCTTC. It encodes CASSLSVSYGYTF.

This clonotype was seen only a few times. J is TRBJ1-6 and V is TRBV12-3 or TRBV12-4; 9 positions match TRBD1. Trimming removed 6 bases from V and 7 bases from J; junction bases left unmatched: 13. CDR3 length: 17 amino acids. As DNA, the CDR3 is TGTGCCAGCAGACGGAAACAGGGGGCGATTCTGAATTCACCCCTCCACTTT. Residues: CASRRKQGAILNSPLHF.

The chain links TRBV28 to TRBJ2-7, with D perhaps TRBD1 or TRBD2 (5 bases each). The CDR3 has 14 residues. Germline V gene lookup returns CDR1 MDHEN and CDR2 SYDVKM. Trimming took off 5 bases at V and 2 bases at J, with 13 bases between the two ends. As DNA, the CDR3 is TGTGCCAGCAGTCCCGGGACGGAACCCTACGAGCAGTACTTC. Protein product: CASSPGTEPYEQYF.

CDR3 coding DNA: TGTGCCAGTAGTACCGGGGCGCGGGATCCAAACACCGGGGAGCTGTTTTTT. Amino acid sequence: CASSTGARDPNTGELFF. The V call is TRBV19, the J call TRBJ2-2; TRBD2 might be the D (6 bases). Per germline, CDR1 LNHDA and CDR2 SQIVND (reference sequence). CDR3 length: 17 residues. V lost 4 bases to trimming and J lost 2 bases, with 17 bases between them.

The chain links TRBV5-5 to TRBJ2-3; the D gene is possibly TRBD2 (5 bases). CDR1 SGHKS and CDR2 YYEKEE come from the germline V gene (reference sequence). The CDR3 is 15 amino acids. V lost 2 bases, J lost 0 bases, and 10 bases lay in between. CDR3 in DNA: TGTGCCAGCAGCTTATGGGAGACGAGCACAGATACGCAGTATTTT. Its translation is CASSLWETSTDTQYF.

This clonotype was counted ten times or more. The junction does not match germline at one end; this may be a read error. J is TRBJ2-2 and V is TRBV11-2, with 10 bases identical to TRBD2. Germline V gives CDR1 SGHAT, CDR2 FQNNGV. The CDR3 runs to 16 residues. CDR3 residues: CASSLDTSGNAGELFF. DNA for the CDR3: TGTGCCAGCAGCTTAGATACTAGCGGGAACGCCGGGGAGCTGTTTTTT.